A selection of T cell receptor beta chains follows, all from one sample in a study of tumor-infiltrating lymphocytes in oesophageal squamous cell carcinoma. TCRdb fed the PCR reads into MiXCR, producing one record per CDR3 protein. The table includes about 10,000 distinct CDR3 sequences, roughly 60% detected once. The sequenced material came from esophageal tumor tissue. These receptors all stem from a male donor with esophageal squamous cell carcinoma. The CDR3 runs from the conserved cysteine through the conserved F or W. The D gene is left open where the match is weak. A row's size may be missing; if present it is once, few, many or a size class.

D | J | size | V | CDR3 | DNA
. | TRBJ1-2 | . | TRBV7-3 | CASSLAGSYGYTF | TGTGCCAGCAGCTTAGCGGGGAGCTATGGCTACACCTTC
TRBD2 | TRBJ2-1 | . | TRBV7-3 | CASSLSLAGGVNEQFF | TGTGCCAGCAGCTTATCCCTAGCGGGAGGGGTCAATGAGCAGTTCTTC
TRBD2 | TRBJ2-1 | . | TRBV11-2 | CASSSGTSGRFEQFF | TGTGCCAGCAGCTCCGGGACTAGCGGGAGGTTTGAGCAGTTCTTC
TRBD2 | TRBJ2-7 | many | TRBV7-8 | CASSLWGGGGQYF | TGTGCCAGCAGCCTGTGGGGAGGCGGGGGGCAGTACTTC
. | TRBJ2-1 | . | TRBV12-5 | CASGLAPPGYSYNEQFF | TGTGCTAGTGGTTTGGCACCCCCGGGGTACTCCTACAATGAGCAGTTCTTC
TRBD1 | TRBJ2-7 | once | TRBV7-2 | CASSLGGGAYEQYF | TGTGCCAGCAGCTTAGGAGGGGGCGCCTACGAGCAGTACTTC
. | TRBJ2-1 | . | TRBV12-3/TRBV12-4 | CASSPHGGPLHLRF | .
TRBD2 | TRBJ2-1 | once | TRBV11-2 | CASSLSPSGATYNEQFF | TGTGCCAGCAGCTTAAGTCCTAGCGGGGCAACCTACAATGAGCAGTTCTTC
TRBD1 | TRBJ2-7 | . | TRBV11-2 | CASSLGTGAYEQYF | TGTGCCAGCAGCTTGGGGACAGGAGCCTACGAGCAGTACTTC
TRBD2 | TRBJ2-1 | . | TRBV10-1 | CASSGGTSGYNEQFF | TGCGCCAGCAGTGGGGGGACTAGCGGATACAATGAGCAGTTCTTC